This T cell receptor beta chain was retrieved from a study of neurological immune-mediated disorders. Unsorted libraries were prepared from 2 million PBMCs that had been stored at -80 C. This clonotype was picked up many times. The antigen is unknown. MiXCR, applied by TCRdb to the 5' RACE reads, yields one record per CDR3 protein. Here the sample spans roughly 100,000 distinct CDR3 sequences, 3.5% being singletons. Overall study findings and caveats: The study found the most TCR clonal expansion in HTLV-1-associated myelopathy and the least in multiple sclerosis, below healthy controls.

The specimen was PBMCs. The receptor's source is a woman aged 18-29 years with multiple sclerosis.

DNA for the CDR3: TGCAGTGCTAGAGAATTTAGCAGATCCTACAATGAGCAGTTCTTC. It translates to CSAREFSRSYNEQFF. The chain uses TRBV20-1 and TRBJ2-1, with D unclear. Trimming stripped 0 bases from V and 1 base from J, with 10 bases between. The CDR3 is 15 amino acids. Germline CDR1 DFQATT, CDR2 SNEGSKA (reference sequence).